This entry features one T cell receptor (beta chain) sequence. Original data processing: For nucleated cells, counts were estimated from reference gene primer amplification. The protocol was immunoSEQ multiplex PCR, while the TCRdb copy is restricted to in-frame clones and leaves out a portion. V and J calls and clone size are those listed in that table; D and trimming were worked out from the DNA. The table includes more than 200,000 clones, 75% to 90% detected once. CDR1 SGHTA and CDR2 FQGNSA come from the germline V gene. This CDR3 contains 14 residues. The V gene lost 6 bases and the J gene lost 1 base, with 10 bases spanning the gap. The data are from a study of blood T cell repertoires in COVID-19. Overall study context: Acute and convalescent COVID-19 specimens originated in the United States, Italy and Spain. In each case, the material was cDNA or gDNA derived from T cells, B-cell-depleted T cells, or PBMCs.

The sequence derives from a man between 25 and 39 years old with active or convalescent COVID-19. The chain combines TRBV7-2 with TRBJ2-1, with D uncertain. Sequencing input: peripheral blood. CDR3 coding DNA: TGTGCCAGCAGTTTTACAGAGTCCTACAATGAGCAGTTCTTC. Translating gives CASSFTESYNEQFF.